This TCR beta chain was recovered during a study of cytomegalovirus exposure and HLA in healthy donors. Notes on the study in general: Later work associated roughly 17,000 TCR beta sequences with HLA alleles at 0.05 false discovery rate. In a later analysis, across HLA loci, associated TCR counts were highest for DRB1, lowest for HLA-C.

The V gene end was trimmed by 8 bases and the J gene end by 2 bases; junction bases not matched to a gene: 6. The CDR3 spans 13 residues. Per the germline V gene, CDR1 is MNHNY and CDR2 is SVGAGI (reference sequence). PCR primers comprised 60 Vbeta and 13 Jbeta primers. Sequencing used immunoSEQ multiplex PCR; TCRdb keeps in-frame clones, though not all of them. The sample lists 55,000 to 80,000 clones, 75% occurring once. All the people who gave samples were healthy bone marrow donors. Regarding this clone: The target antigen is unknown.

The sequence derives from a man between 65 and 85 years old in good health and CMV-seronegative. The chain links TRBV6-6 to TRBJ2-7, with 7 bases identical to TRBD1. The material sequenced was PBMCs. The CDR3 loop is CASGTGTAYEQYF. CDR3 in DNA: TGTGCCAGCGGTACCGGGACAGCCTACGAGCAGTACTTC.